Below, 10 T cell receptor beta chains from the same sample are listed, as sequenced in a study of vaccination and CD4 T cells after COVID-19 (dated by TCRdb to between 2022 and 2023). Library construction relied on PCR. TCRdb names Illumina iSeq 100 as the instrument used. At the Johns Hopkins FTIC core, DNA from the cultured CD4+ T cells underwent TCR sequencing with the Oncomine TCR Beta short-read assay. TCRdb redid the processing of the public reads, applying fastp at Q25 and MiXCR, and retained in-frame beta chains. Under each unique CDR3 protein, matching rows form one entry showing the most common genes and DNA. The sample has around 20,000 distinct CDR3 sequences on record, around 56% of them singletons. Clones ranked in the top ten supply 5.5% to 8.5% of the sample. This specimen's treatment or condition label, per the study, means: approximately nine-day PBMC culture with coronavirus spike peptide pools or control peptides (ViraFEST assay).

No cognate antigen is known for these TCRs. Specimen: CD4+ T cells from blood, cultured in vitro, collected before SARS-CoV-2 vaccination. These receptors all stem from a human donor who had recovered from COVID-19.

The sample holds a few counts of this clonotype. The DNA of the CDR3 is TGTGCCAGCAGCTTAGCGCAATCATATAACAGGGGCGGCTACACCTTC. It yields the protein CASSLAQSYNRGGYTF. The chain carries TRBV7-2 and TRBJ1-2; 7 nucleotides match TRBD1. This CDR3 region has 16 residues. Germline lookup yields CDR1 SGHTA and CDR2 FQGNSA. The trim removed 0 bases at V and 8 bases at J, leaving 12 bases unmatched.

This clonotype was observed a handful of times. CDR3 bases: TGCAGTGCCGACGGTGCCGAGGCTTTCTTT. Translating it yields CSADGAEAFF. The chain couples TRBV20-1 to TRBJ1-1; D gene uncertain. There are 10 residues in the CDR3. Germline V gene sequence: CDR1 DFQATT, CDR2 SNEGSKA (reference sequence). V lost 6 bases and J lost 11, with 13 bases in between.

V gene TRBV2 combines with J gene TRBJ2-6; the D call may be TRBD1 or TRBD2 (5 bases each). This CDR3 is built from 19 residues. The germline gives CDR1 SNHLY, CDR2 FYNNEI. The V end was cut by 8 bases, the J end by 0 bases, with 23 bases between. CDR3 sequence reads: CASGGRPTVTNSGANVLTF. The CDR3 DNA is TGTGCCAGCGGGGGACGGCCGACAGTGACTAACTCTGGGGCCAACGTCCTGACTTTC.

CDR3 amino acids: CAWSARTSGWAETQYF. In nucleotides, the CDR3 is TGTGCCTGGAGTGCTCGGACTAGCGGGTGGGCGGAGACCCAGTACTTC. V is TRBV30 and J is TRBJ2-5; 11 bases are shared with TRBD2. Germline V gene sequence: CDR1 GTSNPN, CDR2 SVGIG (reference sequence). V lost 1 base, J lost 5 bases, and 9 bases stayed unmatched. This CDR3 has 16 residues. The whole variable domain, remainder taken from reference TRBV30 and TRBJ2-5, is SQTIHQWPATLVQPVGSPLSLECTVEGTSNPNLYWYRQAAGRGLQLLFYSVGIGQISSEVPQNLSASRPQDRQFILSSKKLLLSDSGFYLCAWSARTSGWAETQYFGPGTRLLVL.

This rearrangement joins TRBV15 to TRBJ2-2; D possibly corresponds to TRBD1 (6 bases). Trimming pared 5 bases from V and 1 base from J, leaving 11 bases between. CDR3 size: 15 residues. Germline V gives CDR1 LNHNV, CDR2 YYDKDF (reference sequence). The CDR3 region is CATSGQLLNTGELFF. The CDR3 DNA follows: TGTGCCACCAGCGGACAGCTTTTGAACACCGGGGAGCTGTTTTTT.

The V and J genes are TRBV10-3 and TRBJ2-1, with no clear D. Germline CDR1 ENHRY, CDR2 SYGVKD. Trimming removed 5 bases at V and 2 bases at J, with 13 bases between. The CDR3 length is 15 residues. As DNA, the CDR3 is TGTGCCATCAGTCGACAAGACGAAACCTACAATGAGCAGTTCTTC. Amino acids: CAISRQDETYNEQFF.

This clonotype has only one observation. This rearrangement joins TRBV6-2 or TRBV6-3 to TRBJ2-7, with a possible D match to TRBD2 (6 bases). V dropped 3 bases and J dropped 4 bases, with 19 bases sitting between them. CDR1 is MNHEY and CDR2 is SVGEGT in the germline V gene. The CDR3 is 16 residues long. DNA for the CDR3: TGTGCCAGCAGTTATCCGGGACTCACAACCGTATACGAGCAGTACTTC. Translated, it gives CASSYPGLTTVYEQYF.

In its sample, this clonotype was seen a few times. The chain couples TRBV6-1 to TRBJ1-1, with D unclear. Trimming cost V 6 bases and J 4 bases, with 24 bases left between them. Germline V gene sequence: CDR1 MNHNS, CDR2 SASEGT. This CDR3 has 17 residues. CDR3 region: CASSSQMDPRTPTEAFF. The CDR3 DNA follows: TGTGCCAGCAGCTCCCAGATGGACCCTAGAACCCCCACTGAAGCTTTCTTT.

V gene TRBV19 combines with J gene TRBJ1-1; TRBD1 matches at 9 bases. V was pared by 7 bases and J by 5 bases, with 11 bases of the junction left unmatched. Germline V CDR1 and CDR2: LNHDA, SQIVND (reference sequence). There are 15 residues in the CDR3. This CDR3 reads CASTHGRTGETEAFF. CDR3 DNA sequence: TGTGCCAGTACACACGGTCGGACAGGGGAGACTGAAGCTTTCTTT.

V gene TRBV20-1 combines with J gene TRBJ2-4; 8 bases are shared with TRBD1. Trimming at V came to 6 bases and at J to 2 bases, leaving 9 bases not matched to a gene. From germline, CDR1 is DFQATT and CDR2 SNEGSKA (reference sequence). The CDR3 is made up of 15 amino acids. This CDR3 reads CSASTGGSTKNIQYF. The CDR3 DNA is TGCAGTGCGTCTACAGGGGGTTCTACCAAAAACATTCAGTACTTC.